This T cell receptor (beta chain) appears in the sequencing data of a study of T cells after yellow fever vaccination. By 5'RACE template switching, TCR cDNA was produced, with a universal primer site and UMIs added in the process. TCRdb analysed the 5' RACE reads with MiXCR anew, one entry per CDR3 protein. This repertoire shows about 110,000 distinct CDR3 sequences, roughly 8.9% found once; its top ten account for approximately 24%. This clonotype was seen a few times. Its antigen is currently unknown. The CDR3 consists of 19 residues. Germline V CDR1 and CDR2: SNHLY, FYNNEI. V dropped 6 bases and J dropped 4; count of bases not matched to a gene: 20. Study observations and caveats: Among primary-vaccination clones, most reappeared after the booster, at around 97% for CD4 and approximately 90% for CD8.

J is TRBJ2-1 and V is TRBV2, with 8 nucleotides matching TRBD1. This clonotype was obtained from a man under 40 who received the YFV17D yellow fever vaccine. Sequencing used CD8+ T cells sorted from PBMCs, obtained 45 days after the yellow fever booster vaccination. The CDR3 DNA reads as TGTGCCAGCAGCCACGGACAGGGAGACTCCGGGACTCAGTACAATGAGCAGTTCTTC. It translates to CASSHGQGDSGTQYNEQFF.